This TCR beta chain was documented in a study of cytomegalovirus exposure and HLA in healthy donors. There are 13 residues in the CDR3. V shed 4 bases, J shed 9 bases, and the junction held 8 bases outside the gene matches. Germline loops: CDR1 MNHNS, CDR2 SASEGT. As for this clone: Its antigen is as yet unknown.

The study's findings and limits: Association with HLA alleles at 0.05 false discovery rate was found for 17,000 or so TCR beta sequences in a later analysis. Likely technical artifact: a cluster of highly shared sequence variants. Most TCR beta V segments were productive about 87% or about 30% of the time in an earlier analysis.

The PCR made use of 60 Vbeta and 13 Jbeta primers. As handled by the study authors: An analysis performed later counted 74 million or so unique TCR beta chains (roughly 11 million of them shared). Generated by immunoSEQ multiplex PCR, the TCRdb table keeps only in-frame clones and is missing some. D and trimming were read from the DNA, whereas the V and J calls and clone size are those reported in that table. The sample has about 110,000 clones; around 76% are singletons. Material: PBMCs. The TCR was taken from a man aged 30 to 45 in good health and CMV-seropositive. The gene calls are TRBV6-1 and TRBJ1-2, with 7 nucleotides matching TRBD1. The CDR3 loop reads CASSVDREWCYTF. As DNA, the CDR3 is TGTGCCAGCAGTGTCGACAGGGAGTGGTGCTACACCTTC.